Shown below are 22 T cell receptor beta chains from a single sample sequenced in a study of cytomegalovirus exposure and HLA in healthy donors. The PCR made use of 60 Vbeta and 13 Jbeta primers. Produced via immunoSEQ multiplex PCR; TCRdb's table is partial and in-frame only. In the table there are about 120,000 clones, about two thirds of which are singletons. The sequenced material came from PBMCs. All receptors derive from a man between 25 and 39 years old in good health and CMV-seronegative.

This clone came up a few times. V usage is TRBV7-9 and J usage is TRBJ1-2; D uncertain. V gave up 2 bases and J gave up 1 base, with 5 bases separating them. The CDR3 runs 13 residues. From germline, CDR1 is SEHNR and CDR2 FQNEAQ (reference sequence). In nucleotides, the CDR3 is TGTGCCAGCAGCTTATCCATTAACTATGGCTACACCTTC. Its translation is CASSLSINYGYTF.

J is TRBJ1-4 and V is TRBV5-1, with D possibly TRBD1 on 5 matching bases. CDR3 length: 16 amino acids. V was cut by 0 bases and J by 7 bases, with 16 bases left in between. Germline assignment: CDR1 SGHRS and CDR2 YFSETQ. The CDR3 DNA sequence: TGCGCCAGCAGCTTGGGGATCCTGGGGCGTGGTGAAAAACTGTTTTTT. This codes for CASSLGILGRGEKLFF.

The V gene is TRBV30, the J gene TRBJ2-7; TRBD1 matches at 8 bases. This CDR3 is 13 amino acids long. The ends lost 5 bases at V and 6 bases at J; junction bases unmatched: 9. CDR1 is GTSNPN, CDR2 SVGIG, per germline (reference sequence). The DNA for the CDR3 is TGTGCCTGGGTGCGGGACAGGCGGGGCGAGCAGTACTTC. It translates to CAWVRDRRGEQYF.

The chain carries TRBV6-5 and TRBJ2-7, with TRBD2 as a possible D gene (5 bases). In germline, CDR1 is MNHEY, CDR2 SVGAGI. Trimming cost V 7 bases and J 2 bases, with 15 bases left between them. The CDR3 contains 14 residues. This chain's CDR3 is CASTRAIGAYEQYF. DNA of the CDR3: TGTGCCAGCACTCGGGCCATCGGGGCCTACGAGCAGTACTTC.

The chain couples TRBV4-2 to TRBJ2-1, with 10 nucleotides matching TRBD2. This CDR3 is 15 amino acids long. Germline V gene sequence: CDR1 LGHNA, CDR2 YNFKEQ. Losses at the gene ends were 3 bases for V and 6 bases for J; bases not matched to a gene: 5. The CDR3 DNA reads as TGTGCCAGCAGCCAGCATAGCGGGGGGATCAATGAGCAGTTCTTC. This encodes CASSQHSGGINEQFF.

This clone has only a few counts. The CDR3, as DNA: TGTGCCACCGGCGGTCGGGGGGGGGTCGACACTGAAGCTTTCTTT. This encodes CATGGRGGVDTEAFF. The chain combines TRBV6-6 with TRBJ1-1; tentatively, D is TRBD1 (5 bases). Germline lookup yields CDR1 MNHNY and CDR2 SVGAGI (reference sequence). Trimming left V 10 bases short and J 3 bases short, with 21 bases between. The CDR3 loop spans 15 amino acids.

The rearrangement uses TRBV5-1 and TRBJ1-6, with D possibly TRBD1 on 6 matching bases. Germline lookup yields CDR1 SGHRS and CDR2 YFSETQ. Deletions cut 4 bases from V and 7 bases from J, with 18 bases between. This CDR3 is 16 amino acids long. The CDR3: CASSVNPAGANSPLHF. CDR3 nucleotide sequence: TGCGCCAGCAGCGTGAACCCTGCGGGGGCGAATTCACCCCTCCACTTT.

This clone was found a few times. The chain employs TRBV27 and TRBJ2-5; TRBD2 aligns across 13 bases. Unmatched junction bases numbered 5, after V lost 6 bases and J lost 4 bases. The germline gives CDR1 MNHEY, CDR2 SMNVEV (reference sequence). The CDR3 runs 15 residues. The CDR3 nucleotides read TGTGCCAGCAGGGCGGGACTAGCGGGGACAGAGACCCAGTACTTC. It translates to CASRAGLAGTETQYF.

The J gene is TRBJ1-4, the V gene TRBV7-9, with TRBD1 identical over 7 bases. The length of the CDR3 is 15 residues. Germline values: CDR1 SEHNR, CDR2 FQNEAQ (reference sequence). Trimming removed 4 bases from V and 1 base from J; junction bases left unmatched: 3. The CDR3 loop is CASSSRGVTNEKLFF. The CDR3 DNA reads TGTGCCAGCAGCTCCAGGGGGGTAACTAATGAAAAACTGTTTTTT.

The chain joins TRBV5-6 to TRBJ1-2; the D is unclear. CDR1 is SGHDT, CDR2 YYEEEE, per germline. V was shortened by 5 bases and J by 1 base, with 9 bases between the two germline ends. CDR3 length equals 13 residues. The CDR3 loop reads CASSYQVNYGYTF. CDR3 coding DNA: TGTGCCAGCAGTTATCAGGTTAACTATGGCTACACCTTC.

This clone occurred once. The chain couples TRBV4-1 to TRBJ2-1; 9 bases align to TRBD2. Germline V gene lookup returns CDR1 MGHRA and CDR2 YSYEKL. There are 18 residues in the CDR3. The junction had 15 bases not matched to a gene; V was cut back by 6 bases and J by 3 bases. CDR3 amino acids: CASRRAGGGGPSYNEQFF. CDR3 DNA sequence: TGCGCCAGCAGGAGAGCGGGGGGAGGTGGGCCCAGCTACAATGAGCAGTTCTTC.

The rearrangement uses TRBV11-2 and TRBJ2-5, with 9 positions matching TRBD1. The J call could be wrong; TRBJ2-7 is a better fit for the DNA end. The CDR3 contains 17 residues. Germline values: CDR1 SGHAT, CDR2 FQNNGV. CDR3 sequence (DNA): TGTGCCAGCAGCTTAGCAGCAGGGACAGGGAAATTCCACGAGCAGTACTTC. This translates into CASSLAAGTGKFHEQYF.

The rearrangement joins TRBV9 to TRBJ2-1; D is possibly TRBD1 (6 bases). The CDR3 is 16 residues long. Germline V gene data show CDR1 as SGDLS and CDR2 as YYNGEE. V lost 0 bases and J lost 6, with 16 bases in between. CDR3: CASSVGGRGSTNEQFF. CDR3 DNA: TGTGCCAGCAGCGTAGGGGGCAGGGGATCCACCAATGAGCAGTTCTTC.

The genes are TRBV5-1 and TRBJ2-5; D perhaps matches TRBD1 (6 bases). The ends were cut back, 4 bases at V and 4 bases at J, with 11 bases in the middle. The CDR3 spans 13 residues. Germline lookup yields CDR1 SGHRS and CDR2 YFSETQ. The CDR3 nucleotides are TGCGCCAGCAGCCGGGACATGTCAGAGACCCAGTACTTC. Amino acid sequence: CASSRDMSETQYF.

This clone occurred once. This chain's CDR3 is CASTWTGDYGYTF. The CDR3 DNA is TGTGCCAGCACCTGGACAGGGGACTATGGCTACACCTTC. The chain is built from TRBV28 and TRBJ1-2, with 9 bases lining up with TRBD1. The CDR3 has 13 amino acids. The V gene end was trimmed by 7 bases and the J gene end by 3 bases; junction bases not matched to a gene: 3. Germline loops: CDR1 MDHEN, CDR2 SYDVKM.

The chain couples TRBV29-1 to TRBJ2-7; 9 bases agree with TRBD1. The V gene end was trimmed by 5 bases and the J gene end by 5 bases; junction bases not matched to a gene: 10. The CDR3 has 14 amino acids. Germline CDR1 reads SQVTM; CDR2 reads ANQGSEA. The CDR3 protein is CSVFGGTGLHEQYF. The CDR3 bases are TGCAGCGTTTTCGGTGGGACAGGGCTCCACGAGCAGTACTTC.

The rearrangement joins TRBV4-3 to TRBJ2-1; possibly TRBD1 for D (5 bases). The germline V gene encodes CDR1 LGHNA and CDR2 YSLEER. V lost 1 base to trimming and J lost 4 bases, with 14 bases between them. The CDR3 sequence is 16 residues long. The CDR3, as DNA: TGCGCCAGCAGCCAAGGTGGGTCAGGGATGTACAATGAGCAGTTCTTC. Amino acids: CASSQGGSGMYNEQFF.

V and J are TRBV7-9 and TRBJ2-1, with 7 bases lining up with TRBD1. J was trimmed by 0 bases and V by 4 bases; bases with no gene match: 3. The V gene's germline CDR1 is SEHNR and CDR2 FQNEAQ (reference sequence). The CDR3 length is 15 residues. CDR3 amino acids: CASSSGTDSYNEQFF. In DNA, the CDR3 is TGTGCCAGCAGCTCCGGGACAGACTCCTACAATGAGCAGTTCTTC.

The chain employs TRBV27 and TRBJ2-7; 10 nucleotides align to TRBD1. This CDR3 is built from 16 residues. Germline trimming cut 2 bases from V and 6 bases from J; bases unmatched to any gene: 10. Germline V gene sequence: CDR1 MNHEY, CDR2 SMNVEV (reference sequence). CDR3 protein: CASSLVSSGQGTEQYF. In nucleotides, the CDR3 is TGTGCCAGCAGTTTAGTTTCGTCGGGACAGGGGACCGAGCAGTACTTC.

V is TRBV7-2 and J is TRBJ2-5; 14 bases agree with TRBD2. V gave up 4 bases and J gave up 6 bases; unmatched junction bases: 10. Germline values: CDR1 SGHTA, CDR2 FQGNSA. The CDR3 runs to 17 residues. The DNA for the CDR3 is TGTGCCAGCAGCTACCGGACTAGCGGGGGGCCGGGGAAGACCCAGTACTTC. Translated, it gives CASSYRTSGGPGKTQYF.

The chain carries TRBV30 and TRBJ2-3; D is undetermined. The CDR3 consists of 13 residues. Germline assignment: CDR1 GTSNPN and CDR2 SVGIG (reference sequence). The ends were cut back, 0 bases at V and 2 bases at J, with 6 bases in the middle. The CDR3 is CAWSVYNTDTQYF. The CDR3, as DNA: TGTGCCTGGAGTGTCTATAACACAGATACGCAGTATTTT.

The chain links TRBV6-1 to TRBJ1-1; no clear D gene. This CDR3 has 15 residues. Germline V lookup: CDR1 MNHNS, CDR2 SASEGT. The V end lost 4 bases, the J end lost 1 base, and 13 bases lay between the germline ends. In nucleotides, the CDR3 is TGTGCCAGCAGTGTTGGTCGGCAGGAGAACACTGAAGCTTTCTTT. Translating gives CASSVGRQENTEAFF.